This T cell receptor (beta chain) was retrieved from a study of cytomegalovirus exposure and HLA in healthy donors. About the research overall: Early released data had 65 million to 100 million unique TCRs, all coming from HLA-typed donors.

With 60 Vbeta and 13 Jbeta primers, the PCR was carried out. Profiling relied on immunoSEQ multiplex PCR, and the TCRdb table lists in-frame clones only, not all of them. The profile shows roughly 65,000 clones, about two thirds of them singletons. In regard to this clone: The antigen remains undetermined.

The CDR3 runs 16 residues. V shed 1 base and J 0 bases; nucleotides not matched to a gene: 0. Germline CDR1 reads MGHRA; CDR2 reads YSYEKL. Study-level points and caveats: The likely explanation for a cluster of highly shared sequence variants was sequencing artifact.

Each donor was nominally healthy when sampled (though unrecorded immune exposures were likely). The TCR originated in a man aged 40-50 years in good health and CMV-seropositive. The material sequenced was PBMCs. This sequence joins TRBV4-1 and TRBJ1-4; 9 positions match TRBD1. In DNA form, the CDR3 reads TGCGCCAGCAGCCAAGGACAGGGGGCAACTAATGAAAAACTGTTTTTT. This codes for CASSQGQGATNEKLFF.